The 26 T cell receptor beta chains in this list originate from one sample, sequenced in a study of cytomegalovirus exposure and HLA in healthy donors. The PCR employed 60 Vbeta primers together with 13 Jbeta primers. This table comes from immunoSEQ multiplex PCR, and its TCRdb copy is limited to in-frame clones, with some not included. The sample has about 40,000 clones, 50% seen once. The sequenced sample consisted of PBMCs. These receptors were obtained from a human donor in good health.

Remarks on this clone: The limits of the CDR3 on the DNA are not certain, so only TCRdb's listed CDR3 is given. The gene calls are TRBV7-2 and TRBJ1-6. The CDR3 totals 14 residues, both ends included. Germline CDR1 SGHTA, CDR2 FQGNSA. CDR3 in amino acids: CASSTSNYNSPLHF.

This clone was observed a handful of times. The chain joins TRBV5-3 to TRBJ2-2, with TRBD2 matching 8 bases. TRBV5-3 is an ORF, with its function uncertain. V was clipped by 5 bases and J by 2 bases; unmatched bases: 2. The CDR3 length is 14 residues. CDR3 nucleotides: TGTGCCAGAAGTCGGGGGGGCAACACCGGGGAGCTGTTTTTT. Translation gives CARSRGGNTGELFF.

V usage is TRBV4-3 and J usage is TRBJ1-6, with 10 bases fitting TRBD1. Germline lookup yields CDR1 LGHNA and CDR2 YSLEER. CDR3 length equals 15 residues. The V gene end was trimmed by 4 bases and the J gene end by 8 bases; junction bases not matched to a gene: 5. In DNA, the CDR3 is TGCGCCAGCAGCCGGGGGACAGGGGTTTATTCACCCCTCCACTTT. Amino acid sequence: CASSRGTGVYSPLHF.

This clone has just a few counts. The V call is TRBV6-5, the J call TRBJ1-2; tentatively, D is TRBD1 (6 bases). The germline gives CDR1 MNHEY, CDR2 SVGAGI. V was trimmed by 4 bases and J by 3 bases, leaving 9 bases between them. The length of the CDR3 is 13 residues. DNA for the CDR3: TGTGCCAGCAGTTGGGACACCTACTATGGCTACACCTTC. Translating it yields CASSWDTYYGYTF.

The J gene is TRBJ1-6, the V gene TRBV18; D remains ambiguous. This CDR3 is built from 15 residues. Trimming pared 3 bases from V and 10 bases from J, leaving 16 bases between. Germline lookup yields CDR1 KGHSH and CDR2 LQKENI. The CDR3 is CASSPALQRESPLHF. The CDR3 nucleotides are TGTGCCAGCTCACCGGCGTTGCAGAGGGAGTCACCCCTCCACTTT.

V and J are TRBV4-2 and TRBJ2-2; TRBD2 matches 11 bases. Germline V gene data show CDR1 as LGHNA and CDR2 as YNFKEQ. CDR3 size: 16 residues. The junction had 2 bases not matched to a gene; V was cut back by 4 bases and J by 1 base. CDR3: CASSPGLAGNTGELFF. The CDR3 nucleotides read TGTGCCAGCAGCCCCGGACTAGCGGGGAACACCGGGGAGCTGTTTTTT.

V gene TRBV9 combines with J gene TRBJ1-5; D not resolved. The CDR3 extends over 14 amino acids. CDR1 is SGDLS, CDR2 YYNGEE, per germline. Trimming removed 3 bases at V and 2 bases at J, with 9 bases between. CDR3 nucleotides: TGTGCCAGCAGCGGTGGAGAGGGCAATCAGCCCCAGCATTTT. The encoded protein is CASSGGEGNQPQHF.

This clone was recorded a few times. This rearrangement joins TRBV19 to TRBJ1-4, with a weak D call TRBD1 (5 bases). The V and J ends lost 4 bases and 8 bases respectively, with 14 bases between them. This CDR3 has 14 amino acids. From germline, CDR1 is LNHDA and CDR2 SQIVND (reference sequence). CDR3 nucleotide sequence: TGTGCCAGTAGTACGGACATCGTTAGCGAAAAACTGTTTTTT. It specifies CASSTDIVSEKLFF.

This clone was observed a handful of times. A junction boundary mismatches the germline segment, possibly from a read error. This chain links TRBV6-6 with TRBJ1-1; no firm D call. The CDR3 sequence is 15 residues long. From germline, CDR1 is MNHNY and CDR2 SVGAGI (reference sequence). Here the CDR3 DNA reads TGTGCCAGCAGTCACTCGGGCAGTTTGAACACTGAAGCTTTCTTT. Its translation: CASSHSGSLNTEAFF.

This clone was observed once. The chain joins TRBV19 to TRBJ1-5; maybe TRBD1 (6 bases). The CDR3 sequence is 17 residues long. V lost 0 bases and J 3 bases, leaving 15 bases between the germline ends. The germline V gene encodes CDR1 LNHDA and CDR2 SQIVND (reference sequence). The CDR3 DNA is TGTGCCAGTAGTATAGACCGAAACAGGGTGCCCAATCAGCCCCAGCATTTT. It yields the protein CASSIDRNRVPNQPQHF.

The chain uses TRBV5-1 and TRBJ1-4; possibly TRBD1 for D (6 bases). The CDR3 contains 14 residues. V was trimmed by 5 bases and J by 5 bases, leaving 13 bases between them. In germline, CDR1 is SGHRS, CDR2 YFSETQ. Written as DNA, the CDR3 is TGCGCCAGCAGTCTGGGGCAGGGGAATGAAAAACTGTTTTTT. Translation gives CASSLGQGNEKLFF.

The chain joins TRBV15 to TRBJ1-5, with D possibly matching TRBD1 (6 bases). This CDR3 is built from 23 residues. Per germline, CDR1 LNHNV and CDR2 YYDKDF (reference sequence). The germline V and J ends were trimmed by 1 base and 0 bases, with 31 bases remaining between them. CDR3 protein: CATSRARTPPIKGDIYSNQPQHF. In DNA form, the CDR3 reads TGTGCCACCAGCAGAGCCCGTACCCCACCCATAAAAGGGGACATCTATAGCAATCAGCCCCAGCATTTT.

The CDR3 reads CASSPFQETQYF. The DNA of the CDR3 is TGTGCCAGCAGTCCTTTCCAGGAGACCCAGTACTTC. The chain carries TRBV2 and TRBJ2-5; D is unresolved. Germline V gene data show CDR1 as SNHLY and CDR2 as FYNNEI. There are 12 residues in the CDR3. Trimming took off 5 bases at V and 5 bases at J, with 9 bases between the two ends.

This clone was seen more than once but under ten times. The V and J genes are TRBV7-8 and TRBJ2-3, with D perhaps TRBD2 (6 bases). The CDR3 has 13 amino acids. V shed 7 bases and J shed 11 bases, with 19 bases lying between them. Germline loops: CDR1 SGHVS, CDR2 FQNEAQ. DNA of the CDR3: TGTGCCAGCACATTCACCCAGCGGGTGGTGCAGTATTTT. Its translation: CASTFTQRVVQYF.

On this clone: Within the sample, other DNA sequences also encode this same CDR3. The gene calls are TRBV5-1 and TRBJ2-5, with D possibly matching TRBD2 (7 bases). The V end lost 4 bases, the J end lost 7 bases, and 14 bases lay between the germline ends. Germline V gives CDR1 SGHRS, CDR2 YFSETQ. This CDR3 comprises 13 residues. CDR3 loop: CASSPGGHGTQYF. The CDR3 DNA is TGCGCCAGCAGCCCGGGGGGCCACGGGACCCAGTACTTC.

This rearrangement joins TRBV4-3 to TRBJ2-2; 12 nucleotides line up with TRBD1. CDR3 length: 16 residues. V lost 4 bases, J lost 4 bases, and 4 bases stayed unmatched. Germline V lookup: CDR1 LGHNA, CDR2 YSLEER. This chain's CDR3 is CASSRWGQGATGELFF. The CDR3 DNA follows: TGCGCCAGCAGCCGATGGGGACAGGGGGCCACCGGGGAGCTGTTTTTT.

J is TRBJ2-2 and V is TRBV28, with 9 positions matching TRBD1. The V gene's germline CDR1 is MDHEN and CDR2 SYDVKM. This CDR3 is built from 16 residues. V was pared by 6 bases and J by 7 bases, with 12 bases of the junction left unmatched. The CDR3 sequence: CASSLPGTGYFGELFF. CDR3 nucleotides: TGTGCCAGCAGCCTGCCCGGGACAGGGTATTTCGGGGAGCTGTTTTTT.

This clone showed up just a few times. The chain couples TRBV7-2 to TRBJ1-1; the match to TRBD1 covers 8 bases. Looked up from germline, CDR1 is SGHTA and CDR2 is FQGNSA. V shed 8 bases and J 3 bases; nucleotides not matched to a gene: 8. The length of the CDR3 is 14 residues. The CDR3 DNA is TGTGCCAGCCATTTGGACAGGGCAGACACTGAAGCTTTCTTT. Its protein product is CASHLDRADTEAFF. Using reference TRBV7-2 and TRBJ1-1 for the parts outside the CDR3, the full variable domain is GAGVSQSPSNKVTEKGKDVELRCDPISGHTALYWYRQSLGQGLEFLIYFQGNSAPDKSGLPSDRFSAERTGGSVSTLTIQRTQQEDSAVYLCASHLDRADTEAFFGQGTRLTVV.

This clone was picked up a small number of times. The gene calls are TRBV18 and TRBJ1-3, with no clear D. From germline, CDR1 is KGHSH and CDR2 LQKENI. The CDR3 covers 17 residues. Deletions cut 1 base from V and 0 bases from J, with 13 bases between. The CDR3 protein is CASSPRAGPSSGNTIYF. The CDR3, as DNA: TGTGCCAGCTCACCACGGGCAGGCCCGAGCTCTGGAAACACCATATATTTT.

The rearrangement uses TRBV13 and TRBJ1-2, with 8 bases matching TRBD1. The CDR3 sequence is 16 residues long. V trimming: 5 bases; J trimming: 8 bases; junction bases outside the gene matches: 16. Germline CDR1 and CDR2: PRHDT and FYEKMQ (reference sequence). The CDR3 region is CASSAHPGQEASGYTF. For the CDR3, the DNA is TGTGCCAGCAGCGCTCACCCGGGACAGGAAGCGAGCGGCTACACCTTC.

The chain uses TRBV5-6 and TRBJ1-4, with D tentatively TRBD1 (5 bases). Germline CDR1 SGHDT, CDR2 YYEEEE. CDR3 length equals 14 residues. V dropped 1 base and J dropped 8 bases, with 12 bases sitting between them. CDR3 protein: CASSLRGLREKLFF. CDR3 bases: TGTGCCAGCAGCTTGCGGGGGTTGAGGGAAAAACTGTTTTTT. Combining the CDR3 with reference TRBV5-6 and TRBJ1-4 gives the whole variable domain DAGVTQSPTHLIKTRGQQVTLRCSPKSGHDTVSWYQQALGQGPQFIFQYYEEEERQRGNFPDRFSGHQFPNYSSELNVNALLLGDSALYLCASSLRGLREKLFFGSGTQLSVL.

V is TRBV4-3 and J is TRBJ2-7; D is possibly TRBD2 (5 bases). The CDR3 covers 13 residues. Germline V gene lookup returns CDR1 LGHNA and CDR2 YSLEER. Trimming removed 0 bases at V and 4 bases at J, with 7 bases between. The CDR3 spells CASSQERGYEQYF. As DNA, the CDR3 is TGCGCCAGCAGCCAAGAACGAGGGTACGAGCAGTACTTC.

This chain connects TRBV6-1 to TRBJ1-5; D is unclear. V gave up 3 bases and J gave up 14 bases, with 17 bases separating them. The V gene's germline CDR1 is MNHNS and CDR2 SASEGT. CDR3 length: 13 residues. CDR3 protein: CASSDYETLHEHF. The CDR3 DNA reads as TGTGCCAGCAGTGACTACGAGACTCTCCATGAGCATTTT.

This clone was detected only a few times. This chain connects TRBV28 to TRBJ2-7; 11 bases fit TRBD1. The CDR3 extends over 15 amino acids. Per the germline V gene, CDR1 is MDHEN and CDR2 is SYDVKM. V was clipped by 5 bases and J by 3 bases; unmatched bases: 6. As DNA, the CDR3 is TGTGCCAGCAGTGGAAGGGACAGGGGGGGCTACGAGCAGTACTTC. Translating it yields CASSGRDRGGYEQYF.

This chain joins TRBV7-3 and TRBJ2-1, with 16 nucleotides matching TRBD2. The CDR3 runs 19 residues. V dropped 7 bases and J dropped 7; count of bases not matched to a gene: 16. Germline V gene lookup returns CDR1 SGHTA and CDR2 FQGTGA. The CDR3 spells CASTSQPGLAGGRGNEQFF. In nucleotides, the CDR3 is TGTGCCAGCACCTCCCAGCCGGGACTAGCGGGGGGGAGAGGTAATGAGCAGTTCTTC.

There are a few counts of this clone. The CDR3 DNA sequence: TGTGCCAGCAGCTTAGTGAGGACAGGATTAGACTACACCTTC. Residues: CASSLVRTGLDYTF. The rearrangement uses TRBV7-6 and TRBJ1-2; 7 nucleotides align to TRBD1. J lost 10 bases, V lost 1 base, and 9 bases had no gene match. Germline loops: CDR1 SGHVS, CDR2 FNYEAQ. The length of the CDR3 is 14 residues.